These T cell receptor beta chains were read from a single sample in a study of CD8 T cell repertoires and HIV-1 epitope variants. Only in-frame clones appear in the TCRdb table, and some are missing; sequencing was by immunoSEQ multiplex PCR. The sample yields about 95,000 clones, approximately 70% seen once. Sequencing was carried out using uncultured baseline CD8+ T cells from peripheral blood mononuclear cells (PBMCs). The source of these receptors is a male donor with HIV. CDR3s include the opening cysteine and the closing phenylalanine or tryptophan. A D gene is named only where the DNA matches it firmly. Only some rows state a clone size, as once, few, many or a class for expanded clones.

clone size | D gene | J gene | V gene | CDR3 DNA | CDR3 protein
- | TRBD2 | TRBJ2-1 | TRBV4-2 | TGTGCCAGCAGCCATGAAGCGGGAAGCTCCTACAATGAGCAGTTCTTC | CASSHEAGSSYNEQFF
few | TRBD1 | TRBJ1-1 | TRBV7-2 | TGTGCCAGCAGCACACAGGGGGGCACTGAAGCTTTCTTT | CASSTQGGTEAFF
- | - | TRBJ2-7 | TRBV2 | TGTGCCTTAGGGACGACCCTCAGCTACGAGCAGTACTTC | CALGTTLSYEQYF
few | - | TRBJ1-5 | TRBV14 | TGTGCCAGCCGGCGCGGGTTAGGCAATCAGCCCCAGCATTTT | CASRRGLGNQPQHF
- | TRBD1 | TRBJ2-7 | TRBV9 | TGTGCCAGCAGCCGGACAGGGGGCGGCGACGAGCAGTACTTC | CASSRTGGGDEQYF
- | TRBD1 | TRBJ1-5 | TRBV7-2 | TGTGCCAGCAGCGCCCCCCCCGGGACAGGGAGCAATCAGCCCCAGCATTTT | CASSAPPGTGSNQPQHF
few | - | TRBJ1-5 | TRBV7-8 | TGTGCCAGCAGCTTCGGGCAGGGAGGCAATCAGCCCCAGCATTTT | CASSFGQGGNQPQHF
- | TRBD2 | TRBJ2-3 | TRBV14 | TGTGCCAGCAGCCCCCTGACTAGCGGCAACACAGATACGCAGTATTTT | CASSPLTSGNTDTQYF
- | - | TRBJ2-1 | TRBV19 | TGTGCCAGTAGTGAGATTGAGGAGCAGTTCTTC | CASSEIEEQFF
- | - | TRBJ2-1 | TRBV5-4 | TGTGCCAGCAGCTTGCTCAGGGGGGTGGAGCAGTTCTTC | CASSLLRGVEQFF
- | - | TRBJ2-3 | TRBV5-1 | TGCGCCAGCAGCTTGTATGTAGGCACAGATACGCAGTATTTT | CASSLYVGTDTQYF
few | - | TRBJ1-6 | TRBV7-2 | TGTGCCAGCAGCTTTGAAGTTAATTCACCCCTCCACTTT | CASSFEVNSPLHF
few | TRBD1 | TRBJ1-2 | TRBV29-1 | TGCAGCGTTCTACAGGGGGCGAGCTATGGCTACACCTTC | CSVLQGASYGYTF
- | TRBD1 | TRBJ2-5 | TRBV25-1 | TGTGCCAGCAGTGAAGGGACAGGGGGCGGGGAGACCCAGTACTTC | CASSEGTGGGETQYF
few | - | TRBJ2-7 | TRBV5-5 | TGTGCCAGCAGCGGGGGGGGCGACGTCTCCTACGAGCAGTACTTC | CASSGGGDVSYEQYF
- | TRBD1 | TRBJ2-3 | TRBV28 | TGTGCCAGCAGTTTTTCCGGGACAGGGGCAGATACGCAGTATTTT | CASSFSGTGADTQYF
few | - | TRBJ2-7 | TRBV18 | TGTGCCAGCCGACCGGGACGGTACTCCTACGAGCAGTACTTC | CASRPGRYSYEQYF
- | TRBD1 | TRBJ1-5 | TRBV27 | TGTGCCAGCAGTTACCGGACAGGGGATCAGCCCCAGCATTTT | CASSYRTGDQPQHF
- | TRBD2 | TRBJ2-1 | TRBV7-6 | TGTGCCAGCAGCCTGGGGGCTAGCGGGAGAGGAGATGAGCAGTTCTTC | CASSLGASGRGDEQFF
few | - | TRBJ1-5 | TRBV10-3 | TGTGCCATCGGACAACCCGGAGGACAGCCCCAGCATTTT | CAIGQPGGQPQHF
- | - | TRBJ1-6 | TRBV28 | TGTGCCAGCAGCTTACGGGGGGCGGATAATTCACCCCTCCACTTT | CASSLRGADNSPLHF
- | TRBD2 | TRBJ2-5 | TRBV2 | TGTGCCAGCAGTGTTCTAGCGGGGGGCATTGAGACCCAGTACTTC | CASSVLAGGIETQYF
- | - | TRBJ1-2 | TRBV14 | TGTGCCAGCAGCCAAGCTAACACAGTCTATGGCTACACCTTC | CASSQANTVYGYTF
- | TRBD1 | TRBJ2-7 | TRBV7-2 | TGTGCCAGCAGCTGGACAGGGTTTTACGACGAGCAGTACTTC | CASSWTGFYDEQYF
- | - | TRBJ1-5 | TRBV19 | TGTGCCAGTGCTCCGGGCCCGTCGGGCAATCAGCCCCAGCATTTT | CASAPGPSGNQPQHF
- | - | TRBJ2-2 | TRBV4-2 | TGTGCCAGCAGCCAATCAAACTTGGGCACCGGGGAGCTGTTTTTT | CASSQSNLGTGELFF
few | TRBD1 | TRBJ1-5 | TRBV19 | TGTGCCAGTAGATTATCAGGGGGCCAACAGCCCCAGCATTTT | CASRLSGGQQPQHF
- | - | TRBJ2-7 | TRBV10-3 | TGTGCCACCAGTGGTATAGGGGCATACGAGCAGTACTTC | CATSGIGAYEQYF
- | - | TRBJ1-5 | TRBV15 | TGTGCCACCAGCAGAGAACGGGAACAGCCCCAGCATTTT | CATSREREQPQHF
- | - | TRBJ1-3 | TRBV10-2 | TGCGCCAGCAGTGAGTCTGGGGCGATCACGATTAACACCATATATTTT | CASSESGAITINTIYF
- | - | TRBJ2-1 | TRBV7-8 | TGTGCCAGCAGCTTAGGACGGGCGGGGAGCTCCTACAATGAGCAGTTCTTC | CASSLGRAGSSYNEQFF
- | - | TRBJ2-4 | TRBV6-1 | TGTGCCAGCATTGTGGCCAAAAACATTCAGTACTTC | CASIVAKNIQYF
- | - | TRBJ2-3 | TRBV27 | TGTGCCAGCGGGGATACGCAGTATTTT | CASGDTQYF
- | - | TRBJ2-1 | TRBV7-2 | TGTGCCAGCAGCCTTGGACTACGTAGTGAGCAGTTCTTC | CASSLGLRSEQFF